The 25 T cell receptor beta chains in this list originate from one sample, sequenced in a study of neoadjuvant anti-PD-1 for oral cavity cancer. The assay was immunoSEQ multiplex PCR, and TCRdb's table has in-frame clones only and misses some. The sample shows about 16,000 clones, 55% to 65% of them seen only once. The sequencing here drew on PBMCs, taken before nivolumab (anti-PD-1) treatment. These receptors were obtained from a person aged 35-79 years with oral cavity squamous cell carcinoma.

This clone came up a few times. The J gene is TRBJ2-7, the V gene TRBV19; maybe TRBD2 (5 bases). This CDR3 comprises 15 residues. With 5 bases removed from V and 3 bases from J, the gap between germline ends came to 17 bases. Germline CDR1 LNHDA, CDR2 SQIVND (reference sequence). CDR3 sequence (DNA): TGTGCCAGTAGTTTTACCGGGAAAGGCTTCTACGAGCAGTACTTC. Translated, it gives CASSFTGKGFYEQYF.

The chain has TRBV19 and TRBJ1-5; no definite D call. Trimming pared 2 bases from V and 6 bases from J, leaving 14 bases between. Germline CDR1 and CDR2: LNHDA and SQIVND (reference sequence). The CDR3 is 15 amino acids. This CDR3 is CASSISVGVGQPQHF. As DNA, the CDR3 is TGTGCCAGTAGTATATCGGTAGGAGTCGGTCAGCCCCAGCATTTT.

This clone was recorded only once. The chain joins TRBV7-6 to TRBJ2-7; a weak D match, TRBD1 (6 bases). Germline-derived CDR1 and CDR2 are SGHVS and FNYEAQ. V was pared by 5 bases and J by 1 base, with 15 bases between. There are 15 residues in the CDR3. This CDR3 reads CASSLRDTTSYEQYF. The CDR3 DNA reads TGTGCCAGCAGCCTCCGGGACACTACTTCCTACGAGCAGTACTTC. The whole variable domain, filled in from reference TRBV7-6 and TRBJ2-7, reads GAGVSQSPRYKVTKRGQDVALRCDPISGHVSLYWYRQALGQGPEFLTYFNYEAQQDKSGLPNDRFSAERPEGSISTLTIQRTEQRDSAMYRCASSLRDTTSYEQYFGPGTRLTVT.

This chain's CDR3 is CASSRDSVATDTQYF. The CDR3 DNA reads as TGTGCCAGCAGCCGGGACAGTGTCGCCACAGATACGCAGTATTTT. This chain connects TRBV11-2 to TRBJ2-3; TRBD1 aligns across 7 bases. The CDR3 covers 15 residues. After removal of 5 bases from V and 2 bases from J, the junction contained 7 bases not matched to a gene. Germline CDR1 SGHAT, CDR2 FQNNGV.

The rearrangement joins TRBV28 to TRBJ1-3, with TRBD1 matching 8 bases. Per germline, CDR1 MDHEN and CDR2 SYDVKM. The CDR3 has 16 amino acids. With V trimmed by 5 bases and J by 4 bases, 10 bases remained unmatched. CDR3 residues: CASSIGQGLPGNTIYF. CDR3 sequence (DNA): TGTGCCAGCAGTATCGGACAGGGACTACCAGGAAACACCATATATTTT.

This chain joins TRBV6-5 and TRBJ1-2; 9 bases are a match to TRBD1. With V trimmed by 4 bases and J by 4 bases, 7 bases remained unmatched. The CDR3 consists of 15 residues. Germline V lookup: CDR1 MNHEY, CDR2 SVGAGI. The CDR3 is CASSLGTGGGYGYTF. CDR3 nucleotide sequence: TGTGCCAGCAGTTTGGGAACAGGGGGCGGCTATGGCTACACCTTC.

This clone has a handful of counts. The V call is TRBV30, the J call TRBJ1-5, with TRBD1 matching over 8 bases. This CDR3 has 15 residues. Germline V gene sequence: CDR1 GTSNPN, CDR2 SVGIG (reference sequence). The V gene end was trimmed by 1 base and the J gene end by 2 bases; junction bases not matched to a gene: 4. In nucleotides, the CDR3 is TGTGCCTGGAGTGCCGGGACAGGAGGCAATCAGCCCCAGCATTTT. Amino acids: CAWSAGTGGNQPQHF.

This chain uses TRBV10-3 with TRBJ1-4; tentatively, D is TRBD1 (6 bases). Germline assignment: CDR1 ENHRY and CDR2 SYGVKD. The germline V and J ends were trimmed by 2 bases and 8 bases, with 12 bases remaining between them. The CDR3 is 14 amino acids. CDR3: CAISETRGKEKLFF. The CDR3 DNA sequence: TGTGCCATCAGTGAGACCAGGGGTAAAGAAAAACTGTTTTTT.

The chain links TRBV9 to TRBJ2-1, with 10 bases that match TRBD2. Trimming removed 4 bases from V and 7 bases from J; junction bases left unmatched: 8. Germline CDR1 SGDLS, CDR2 YYNGEE. CDR3 length: 15 amino acids. CDR3 bases: TGTGCCAGCAGCTCGGGAGCGGGAGGGCAGAATGAGCAGTTCTTC. Its translation is CASSSGAGGQNEQFF.

CDR3 sequence (DNA): TGTGCCATCAGTGAGGGCGAACTAGCGGGAGTGGGTGAGCAGTTCTTC. Translating it yields CAISEGELAGVGEQFF. The gene calls are TRBV10-3 and TRBJ2-1; 11 bases are a match to TRBD2. The CDR3 has 16 residues. The V and J ends lost 2 bases and 9 bases, in that order; junction bases with no gene match: 9. CDR1 is ENHRY, CDR2 SYGVKD, per germline.

The chain is built from TRBV6-5 and TRBJ2-7; maybe TRBD1 (9 bases). CDR3 length: 15 amino acids. Germline values: CDR1 MNHEY, CDR2 SVGAGI. V was pared by 10 bases and J by 6 bases, with 25 bases between. The CDR3 sequence is CANRAGDRVVGEQYF. The CDR3 region has the DNA TGTGCCAACCGAGCGGGGGACAGGGTCGTCGGCGAGCAGTACTTC.

The chain links TRBV7-6 to TRBJ2-7, with TRBD1 identical over 8 bases. With V trimmed by 3 bases and J by 4 bases, 20 bases remained unmatched. CDR1 SGHVS and CDR2 FNYEAQ come from the germline V gene. The length of the CDR3 is 19 residues. The CDR3 DNA reads TGTGCCAGCAGCTTGATGGGACAGGTAGCGTGGCGGGAAAATTACGAGCAGTACTTC. Protein product: CASSLMGQVAWRENYEQYF. Complete variable domain (other parts from reference TRBV7-6 and TRBJ2-7): GAGVSQSPRYKVTKRGQDVALRCDPISGHVSLYWYRQALGQGPEFLTYFNYEAQQDKSGLPNDRFSAERPEGSISTLTIQRTEQRDSAMYRCASSLMGQVAWRENYEQYFGPGTRLTVT.

This clone has only a few counts. This sequence joins TRBV11-2 and TRBJ1-2; D gene ambiguous. V was trimmed by 4 bases and J by 4 bases, leaving 16 bases between them. The CDR3 sequence is 15 residues long. The V gene's germline CDR1 is SGHAT and CDR2 FQNNGV. The CDR3 region has the DNA TGTGCCAGCAGCTCCCGACGGCGGACCTCCTATGGCTACACCTTC. Translating gives CASSSRRRTSYGYTF.

This sequence joins TRBV5-6 and TRBJ2-3; D is tentatively TRBD1 or TRBD2 (6 bases each). Deletions cut 1 base from V and 4 bases from J, with 10 bases between. The CDR3 is 14 residues long. Germline V gives CDR1 SGHDT, CDR2 YYEEEE. CDR3 loop: CASSLKGGADTQYF. CDR3 nucleotide sequence: TGTGCCAGCAGCTTGAAGGGGGGAGCAGATACGCAGTATTTT.

The chain uses TRBV10-2 and TRBJ1-1; D possibly corresponds to TRBD1 (6 bases). The CDR3 length is 14 residues. CDR1 is WSHSY, CDR2 SAAADI, per germline. V dropped 2 bases and J dropped 4 bases, with 11 bases sitting between them. The CDR3 DNA sequence: TGCGCCAGCAGTGAGCGGACAGAGACCACTGAAGCTTTCTTT. Translation gives CASSERTETTEAFF.

The V call is TRBV27, the J call TRBJ2-7, with TRBD2 as a possible D gene (6 bases). The V gene's germline CDR1 is MNHEY and CDR2 SMNVEV (reference sequence). V dropped 4 bases and J dropped 3 bases, with 16 bases sitting between them. This CDR3 is built from 15 residues. The CDR3 loop reads CASSSASAGNYEQYF. CDR3 DNA sequence: TGTGCCAGCAGTTCGGCGTCCGCGGGAAACTACGAGCAGTACTTC.

The rearrangement joins TRBV28 to TRBJ2-7, with 7 bases identical to TRBD2. The CDR3 consists of 13 residues. Germline CDR1 and CDR2: MDHEN and SYDVKM. V shed 2 bases and J 3 bases; nucleotides not matched to a gene: 1. The chain's CDR3 is CASSLGGGYEQYF. CDR3 bases: TGTGCCAGCAGTTTAGGGGGGGGCTACGAGCAGTACTTC. Variable domain in full (rest from reference TRBV28 and TRBJ2-7): DVKVTQSSRYLVKRTGEKVFLECVQDMDHENMFWYRQDPGLGLRLIYFSYDVKMKEKGDIPEGYSVSREKKERFSLILESASTNQTSMYLCASSLGGGYEQYFGPGTRLTVT.

Written as DNA, the CDR3 is TGTGCCAGCAACCCAAGGAGGAGCACAGATACGCAGTATTTT. As protein: CASNPRRSTDTQYF. The V gene is TRBV7-2, the J gene TRBJ2-3, with a weak D call TRBD2 (5 bases). Per the germline V gene, CDR1 is SGHTA and CDR2 is FQGNSA. The length of the CDR3 is 14 residues. Trimming removed 7 bases at V and 0 bases at J, with 11 bases between.

The chain joins TRBV29-1 to TRBJ2-3; 15 bases line up with TRBD2. The germline V gene encodes CDR1 SQVTM and CDR2 ANQGSEA. The CDR3 contains 15 residues. The junction had 8 bases not matched to a gene; V was cut back by 7 bases and J by 6 bases. For the CDR3, the DNA is TGCAGCGCCCTGGGACTAGCGGGAGGATCGGATACGCAGTATTTT. Its translation: CSALGLAGGSDTQYF.

The rearrangement joins TRBV2 to TRBJ2-3; TRBD2 matches at 11 bases. This CDR3 region has 16 residues. With V trimmed by 5 bases and J by 2 bases, 6 bases remained unmatched. Germline values: CDR1 SNHLY, CDR2 FYNNEI. DNA of the CDR3: TGTGCCAGCAGTCACCCGGGACTAGCGGACACAGATACGCAGTATTTT. This encodes CASSHPGLADTDTQYF.

The chain combines TRBV5-1 with TRBJ2-5; the D call may be TRBD1 or TRBD2 (6 bases each). This CDR3 spans 15 amino acids. The ends were cut back, 0 bases at V and 5 bases at J, with 14 bases in the middle. Germline V gene data show CDR1 as SGHRS and CDR2 as YFSETQ. The CDR3 nucleotides read TGCGCCAGCAGCTTGGAGGGGGGCGCCTGGGAGACCCAGTACTTC. As protein: CASSLEGGAWETQYF.

This rearrangement joins TRBV29-1 to TRBJ1-1; 7 nucleotides match TRBD1. This CDR3 region has 13 residues. Trimming at V came to 3 bases and at J to 5 bases, leaving 6 bases not matched to a gene. Germline V gives CDR1 SQVTM, CDR2 ANQGSEA. CDR3 amino acids: CSVDPTGRTEAFF. As DNA, the CDR3 is TGCAGCGTTGACCCGACAGGGAGGACTGAAGCTTTCTTT.

This clone was seen once. The chain carries TRBV6-6 and TRBJ2-3; a weak D match, TRBD2 (6 bases). Germline V CDR1 and CDR2: MNHNY, SVGAGI (reference sequence). Trimming stripped 6 bases from V and 0 bases from J, with 16 bases between. The CDR3 length is 16 residues. DNA for the CDR3: TGTGCCAGCAGGCAGCTAGCGCGAACTAGCACAGATACGCAGTATTTT. Its protein is CASRQLARTSTDTQYF.

The DNA for the CDR3 is TGTGCCTGGAACCTACTATTTAACACCGGGGAGCTGTTTTTT. This sequence encodes CAWNLLFNTGELFF. The rearrangement joins TRBV30 to TRBJ2-2, with D unclear. CDR1 GTSNPN and CDR2 SVGIG come from the germline V gene (reference sequence). V lost 4 bases and J lost 2, with 11 bases in between. The CDR3 has 14 amino acids. The full variable domain, its missing parts supplied by reference TRBV30 and TRBJ2-2, is SQTIHQWPATLVQPVGSPLSLECTVEGTSNPNLYWYRQAAGRGLQLLFYSVGIGQISSEVPQNLSASRPQDRQFILSSKKLLLSDSGFYLCAWNLLFNTGELFFGEGSRLTVL.

The CDR3 sequence: CASSNRETGGRGYTF. CDR3 nucleotides: TGTGCCAGCAGCAATCGGGAGACAGGGGGCCGGGGCTACACCTTC. The chain is built from TRBV21-1 and TRBJ1-2; TRBD1, the table's D call, was not compared with the DNA. TRBV21-1 is an annotated pseudogene. The CDR3 consists of 15 residues.